This T cell receptor (beta chain) was retrieved from a study of cytomegalovirus exposure and HLA in healthy donors. Study-wide background: The same platform was used for the 130 or so validation repertoires and the 500 to 700 first-cohort repertoires, a later analysis reported. Findings and limits, study-wide: Whilst most TCR sequences proved rare, a subset of public TCRs occurred across many donors. Cytomegalovirus association was listed for around 180 TCR beta chains.

The table came from immunoSEQ multiplex PCR; TCRdb's copy has only in-frame clones and leaves some out. The repertoire consists of 210,000 or so clones, with around 88% occurring once and the leading ten covering approximately 2.9%. Unmatched junction bases numbered 0, after V lost 2 bases and J lost 0 bases. From germline, CDR1 is SGHTA and CDR2 FQGNSA. CDR3 size: 15 residues. In the case of this clone: Its antigen remains unidentified.

This chain links TRBV7-2 with TRBJ2-7, with TRBD2 identical over 11 bases. Sequencing was carried out using PBMCs. The sequence was collected from a woman in her late teens or twenties in good health and CMV-seronegative. CDR3 in DNA: TGTGCCAGCAGCTTAACTAGCGGGAGCTCCTACGAGCAGTACTTC. It translates to CASSLTSGSSYEQYF.